This TCR beta chain originates from a study of T cells after yellow fever vaccination. General study results and limits: The study re-detected most primary-vaccination clones after the booster (roughly 96% CD4, around 89% CD8). Contamination of FACS-sorted repertoires by abundant clonotypes from the bulk population could occur.

Between the trimmed V and J ends, which lost 5 bases and 4 bases, there was a span of 11 bases. The germline V gene has CDR1 SGHVS and CDR2 FQNEAQ. The CDR3 has 13 residues. This clonotype turned up a few times. No antigen is known for it. Conversion of TCR transcripts into cDNA relied on 5'RACE template switching, which added a universal primer site and UMIs. TCRdb processed the 5' RACE reads anew with MiXCR; each CDR3 protein has one entry. The sample has 300,000 to 400,000 distinct CDR3 sequences; around 13% are singletons. This receptor was obtained from a man between 18 and 29 years old who received the YFV17D yellow fever vaccine. The J gene is TRBJ2-5, the V gene TRBV7-8, with D unresolved. The sample in question was CD4+ T cells sorted from PBMCs, obtained 15 days after the yellow fever booster vaccination. This CDR3 reads CASSDRIVETQYF. The CDR3 nucleotides read TGTGCCAGCAGCGACCGAATTGTAGAGACCCAGTACTTC.